This paragraph reports one TCR beta chain. Its antigen is still unknown. This specimen comes from a study of post-analysis software for immune sequencing data. Findings and limits, study-wide: Included in a set of a few TRBV segments more frequent in patients than controls were TRBV5-6, TRBV5-1 and TRBV20-1.

TCR beta cDNA libraries included unique molecular identifiers. TCRdb passed the PCR reads through MiXCR, listing each CDR3 protein once. The table records roughly 540,000 distinct CDR3 sequences, roughly 34% of them present only once. Trimming removed 6 bases at V and 4 bases at J, with 8 bases between. Germline values: CDR1 SGHAT, CDR2 FQNNGV. The CDR3 length is 12 residues. The sequencing sample was made of blood. This rearrangement joins TRBV11-2 to TRBJ2-3, with D possibly TRBD2 on 5 matching bases. The receptor was isolated from a girl under 18 with multiple sclerosis. CDR3 amino acids: CASRRAADTQYF. The CDR3 DNA reads as TGTGCCAGCAGGCGGGCGGCAGATACGCAGTATTTT. Drawing the rest from reference TRBV11-2 and TRBJ2-3, the complete variable domain is EAGVAQSPRYKIIEKRQSVAFWCNPISGHATLYWYQQILGQGPKLLIQFQNNGVVDDSQLPKDRFSAERLKGVDSTLKIQPAKLEDSAVYLCASRRAADTQYFGPGTRLTVL.